One and the same sample provided the 16 T cell receptor beta chains below, sequenced in a study of cytomegalovirus exposure and HLA in healthy donors. PCR primers comprised 60 Vbeta and 13 Jbeta primers. Measured with immunoSEQ multiplex PCR; TCRdb has only the in-frame clones, and not every one. Of fewer than 250,000 clones listed, more than 60% were seen once; the top ten hold approximately 2%. Specimen: PBMCs. The receptors here all came from a woman between 25 and 40 years old in good health and CMV-seropositive.

This rearrangement joins TRBV18 to TRBJ1-4, with a weak D call TRBD1 (6 bases). The CDR3 covers 14 residues. The ends were cut back, 1 base at V and 8 bases at J, with 11 bases in the middle. Germline V gene data show CDR1 as KGHSH and CDR2 as LQKENI. The CDR3 DNA reads as TGTGCCAGCTCACCACGGCCAGGGGAGGAAAAACTGTTTTTT. Amino acids: CASSPRPGEEKLFF.

This clone came up once. This sequence joins TRBV28 and TRBJ2-1, with D unclear. The germline V and J ends were trimmed by 6 bases and 4 bases, with 16 bases remaining between them. This CDR3 contains 15 residues. Per the germline V gene, CDR1 is MDHEN and CDR2 is SYDVKM. Written as DNA, the CDR3 is TGTGCCAGCAGCACGTGGGCCGGCAGGTACAATGAGCAGTTCTTC. Its translation is CASSTWAGRYNEQFF. The variable domain in full, completed from reference TRBV28 and TRBJ2-1, reads DVKVTQSSRYLVKRTGEKVFLECVQDMDHENMFWYRQDPGLGLRLIYFSYDVKMKEKGDIPEGYSVSREKKERFSLILESASTNQTSMYLCASSTWAGRYNEQFFGPGTRLTVL.

This clone was seen once. The V gene is TRBV19, the J gene TRBJ1-1; D not resolved. Germline CDR1 and CDR2: LNHDA and SQIVND (reference sequence). Trimming stripped 7 bases from V and 4 bases from J, with 13 bases between. The CDR3 loop spans 13 amino acids. The CDR3 coding sequence is TGTGCCAGTAAACACCCCTTTGGCACTGAAGCTTTCTTT. Translation gives CASKHPFGTEAFF.

This clone was found a few times. This chain uses TRBV18 with TRBJ1-5; D possibly corresponds to TRBD1 (5 bases). The CDR3 extends over 15 amino acids. Per germline, CDR1 KGHSH and CDR2 LQKENI. The V gene lost 0 bases and the J gene lost 0 bases, with 6 bases spanning the gap. The CDR3 spells CASSPPGRSNQPQHF. DNA for the CDR3: TGTGCCAGCTCACCACCGGGGCGTAGCAATCAGCCCCAGCATTTT.

The V call is TRBV9, the J call TRBJ2-7; maybe TRBD1 (6 bases). V was cut by 3 bases and J by 0 bases, with 10 bases left in between. The CDR3 runs 14 residues. The germline V gene has CDR1 SGDLS and CDR2 YYNGEE. The CDR3: CASSEGDNSYEQYF. The CDR3 coding sequence is TGTGCCAGCAGCGAGGGGGACAACTCCTACGAGCAGTACTTC. Supplemented by reference TRBV9 and TRBJ2-7, the full variable domain reads DSGVTQTPKHLITATGQRVTLRCSPRSGDLSVYWYQQSLDQGLQFLIQYYNGEERAKGNILERFSAQQFPDLHSELNLSSLELGDSALYFCASSEGDNSYEQYFGPGTRLTVT.

The chain employs TRBV5-4 and TRBJ2-4; 7 positions match TRBD1. In germline, CDR1 is SGHNT, CDR2 YYREEE (reference sequence). After removal of 3 bases from V and 9 bases from J, the junction contained 6 bases not matched to a gene. The CDR3 loop spans 13 amino acids. The CDR3 protein is CASSWTGESIQYF. The CDR3 coding sequence is TGTGCCAGCAGCTGGACAGGAGAAAGCATTCAGTACTTC. Supplemented by reference TRBV5-4 and TRBJ2-4, the full variable domain reads ETGVTQSPTHLIKTRGQQVTLRCSSQSGHNTVSWYQQALGQGPQFIFQYYREEENGRGNFPPRFSGLQFPNYSSELNVNALELDDSALYLCASSWTGESIQYFGAGTRLSVL.

This chain links TRBV4-3 with TRBJ2-7; the match to TRBD1 covers 8 bases. The CDR3 length is 16 residues. Germline V gene lookup returns CDR1 LGHNA and CDR2 YSLEER. After removal of 1 base from V and 0 bases from J, the junction contained 5 bases not matched to a gene. The DNA for the CDR3 is TGCGCCAGCAGCCAAGTTGCCGGACAGGGCTCCTACGAGCAGTACTTC. Its translation: CASSQVAGQGSYEQYF.

The chain recombines TRBV7-3 with TRBJ2-1, with D maybe TRBD2 (7 bases). V was pared by 2 bases and J by 3 bases, with 11 bases between. This CDR3 contains 15 residues. The germline CDR1 and CDR2 sequences are SGHTA and FQGTGA. In DNA form, the CDR3 reads TGTGCCAGCAGCTTAGGCGGGGGCTTCTACAATGAGCAGTTCTTC. Protein product: CASSLGGGFYNEQFF.

In its sample, this clone was seen a few times. The rearrangement uses TRBV29-1 and TRBJ2-4, with 7 bases lining up with TRBD2. The CDR3 is 15 residues long. Per the germline V gene, CDR1 is SQVTM and CDR2 is ANQGSEA. Trimming took 5 bases from V and 6 from J; bases not matched to a gene: 13. CDR3 residues: CSVPKEGTTSNIQYF. In DNA form, the CDR3 reads TGCAGCGTTCCCAAAGAGGGGACTACTTCAAACATTCAGTACTTC.

The chain employs TRBV5-6 and TRBJ1-2; TRBD1 matches 8 bases. Germline-derived CDR1 and CDR2 are SGHDT and YYEEEE. With V trimmed by 0 bases and J by 8 bases, 9 bases remained unmatched. The CDR3 contains 15 residues. CDR3 DNA: TGTGCCAGCAGCTTGGGCTTGACAGGGGTGGGAGGCTACACCTTC. Translating it yields CASSLGLTGVGGYTF.

The rearrangement joins TRBV15 to TRBJ1-2, with a weak D call TRBD1 (5 bases). Trimming removed 8 bases at V and 4 bases at J, with 17 bases between. Germline-derived CDR1 and CDR2 are LNHNV and YYDKDF (reference sequence). The CDR3 loop spans 14 amino acids. The CDR3 DNA follows: TGTGCCACCGCAAGGCGGGGGTATGCCTATGGCTACACCTTC. The encoded protein is CATARRGYAYGYTF. Full variable domain (remainder filled in from reference TRBV15 and TRBJ1-2): DAMVIQNPRYQVTQFGKPVTLSCSQTLNHNVMYWYQQKSSQAPKLLFHYYDKDFNNEADTPDNFQSRRPNTSFCFLDIRSPGLGDTAMYLCATARRGYAYGYTFGSGTRLTVV.

CDR3: CASSVVSGGETQYF. For the CDR3, the DNA is TGTGCCAGCAGCGTAGTATCAGGGGGAGAGACCCAGTACTTC. The chain combines TRBV9 with TRBJ2-5; TRBD1 matches 7 bases. This CDR3 contains 14 residues. Germline-derived CDR1 and CDR2 are SGDLS and YYNGEE. The trim removed 0 bases at V and 4 bases at J, leaving 3 bases unmatched.

The chain recombines TRBV6-5 with TRBJ2-7; D not certain. This CDR3 is built from 13 residues. Trimming removed 0 bases at V and 6 bases at J, with 9 bases between. Germline V lookup: CDR1 MNHEY, CDR2 SVGAGI. CDR3 sequence (DNA): TGTGCCAGCAGTTACTCGGCGGAGCGCGAGCAGTACTTC. Amino acid sequence: CASSYSAEREQYF.

The rearrangement links TRBV19 to TRBJ2-7, with a possible D match to TRBD1 (7 bases). Trimming pared 1 base from V and 2 bases from J, leaving 15 bases between. The CDR3 is 16 residues long. The germline CDR1 and CDR2 sequences are LNHDA and SQIVND (reference sequence). CDR3 nucleotide sequence: TGTGCCAGTAGTATAGCCCACCCAGGGGGGCCCTACGAGCAGTACTTC. Translated: CASSIAHPGGPYEQYF.

The chain combines TRBV6-1 with TRBJ1-6; a possible D gene is TRBD1 (5 bases). The germline V gene has CDR1 MNHNS and CDR2 SASEGT. Trimming shortened V by 1 base and J by 4 bases, and 14 bases separated the two germline ends. The CDR3 totals 17 residues. The CDR3: CASSEVLAGLYNSPLHF. The CDR3 nucleotides read TGTGCCAGCAGTGAAGTATTGGCAGGGTTATATAATTCACCCCTCCACTTT.

The V call is TRBV5-1, the J call TRBJ2-7, with a possible D match to TRBD1 (5 bases). This CDR3 region has 15 residues. Germline CDR1 and CDR2: SGHRS and YFSETQ. Between the trimmed V and J ends, which lost 2 bases and 6 bases, there was a span of 18 bases. The CDR3 DNA is TGCGCCAGCAGCTTCAGTAGACAGAATCCTTCCGAGCAGTACTTC. Amino acids: CASSFSRQNPSEQYF.